Below, one T cell receptor (beta chain) is given with its context. Its antigen is currently not known. Within one base of it there is no much larger clone, and no base qualities were kept. This sample was included in a study of cytomegalovirus exposure and HLA in healthy donors (dated by TCRdb to about 2017). Regarding the complete study: An earlier analysis of roughly 500 of the donors reported approximately 280 Gb of sequence data and roughly 120 million unique TCR beta sequences obtained from approximately 180 million T cells. An early release that covered roughly 600 HLA-typed donors contained 250 to 350 gigabases of sequencing data and tens of millions of unique TCR sequences. The genetic ancestry cluster associated with self-reported Caucasian donors included over 65% of the roughly 380 genotyped donors. The study aimed to test whether cataloging public T cell receptors could reveal signatures of past pathogen exposure. The T cell repertoires of under 750 subjects were profiled by immunosequencing and related to cytomegalovirus serostatus. Besides the first cohort of under 700 subjects, a separate validation cohort made up of over 100 different subjects was used. To predict cytomegalovirus infection status, the study brought together high-throughput TCR immunosequencing, statistical association of individual TCRs with disease status, and machine learning. A later analysis re-analyzed previously published TCR beta repertoires from approximately 670 donors and added high-resolution HLA genotyping to study TCR occurrence patterns. In the later analysis, no new phenotypic data were used to find candidate immune exposures; instead, reliance was placed on TCR beta sequences and their occurrence across donors. In an earlier analysis of a few hundred of the donors, high-throughput TCR beta sequencing was used to judge whether each TCR beta V gene segment behaved as functional or pseudogenic. Donor age, sex, ethnicity and CMV serostatus were compiled alongside the repertoire data. Genome-wide SNP genotypes for about three fifths of the roughly 670 donors were used in a later genetic analysis, which treated that subset as a discovery cohort. All discovery cohort repertoires had been generated on a single sequencing platform. Class I and class II HLA loci were covered by the typing at four-digit resolution. Typing coverage differed by locus: A, B, C, DRB1 and DQB1 were typed in about 620-640 donors, DQA1 in 500 to 550, DPA1 in 600 to 610, and DPB1 in around 490. Several DR-DQ haplotypes were treated as single units for association and clustering because of strong linkage in the cohort. Across around 400 genotyped donors of the cohort, an average of 235,054 unique TCR beta nucleotide sequences per donor were sequenced, and roughly 17% of those sequences were non-productive.

Receptor amplification or capture employed the immunoSEQ multiplex PCR assay. For the multiplex PCR, a mixture combining 60 forward primers for TCR Vbeta segments and 13 reverse primers for TCR Jbeta segments was used. The CDR3 region of rearranged TCR beta genes was amplified from genomic DNA with a multiplex PCR assay. On the Illumina HiSeq System, the amplified TCR beta libraries were sequenced as 87-base-pair reads. For the original study's pipeline: Across the 700 or so repertoires, a later analysis counted about 81 million unique TCR beta chains, roughly 11 million of which were shared by at least two donors. Raw reads were error-corrected and collapsed into unique sequences by a nearest-neighbor algorithm in which closely related sequences were merged to remove PCR and sequencing errors. V, D and J gene segments were assigned by aligning CDR3 sequences to IMGT reference sequences. For a sequence to be retained, a match of at least six nucleotides to both a V gene segment and a J gene segment was required. A rearrangement counted as productive if the CDR3 had no stop codons and remained in frame with V and J, and every other rearrangement counted as non-productive. CDR3 was defined according to IMGT convention as the region running from the second conserved V-encoded cysteine to the conserved J-encoded phenylalanine. The earlier analysis of 500 to 600 of the donors excluded sequences that lacked an unambiguous match to a single V gene segment. In an earlier analysis of several hundred of the donors, a V segment was called functional when productive rearrangements were above 56.7%, and segregating when the standard deviation between donors exceeded 5%. A statistical classification framework was built to diagnose cytomegalovirus status from the catalog of TCR beta chain sequences. In a later analysis, TCR nucleotide sequences were compared against IMGT/GENE-DB human TR gene sequences so that V and J genes could be assigned. In a later analysis, CDR3 sequences and most-parsimonious VDJ recombination scenarios were assigned using the TCRdist pipeline. In a later analysis, each TCR beta chain was defined by its CDR3 amino acid sequence together with its V-gene family, and reads without a unique V-gene family were excluded. A later analysis removed several hundred highly shared, low-generation-probability nucleotide sequences to deal with suspected cross-contamination and a sequencing artifact. In a later analysis, a clonal expansion index for each public chain was calculated from normalized within-repertoire ranks of inferred template counts. In a later analysis, generation probabilities were computed using a VDJ recombination model fitted to out-of-frame rearrangements, and the results were checked against IGoR. In a later analysis, TCR-TCR, TCR-HLA and TCR-CMV co-occurrence was scored with hypergeometric tests, and a repertoire-size bias correction was applied to TCR pairs. To estimate false discovery rates, a later analysis permuted the HLA or CMV assignments 20 times. In a later analysis, co-occurring TCRs were grouped with DBSCAN, and TCRdist sequence similarity was added when clustering was performed within HLA-allele-positive subsets. For co-occurrence clustering, repertoires with fewer than 30,000 or more than 120,000 public chains were excluded, along with five repertoires with anomalous nucleotide sharing. Sourced from immuneACCESS, this table was stored by TCRdb with only in-frame sequences that have V and J called. A share of the clones is absent; for the studies checked, an unresolved V gene accounts for under half, and the remainder has no known explanation. V, J and clone size reflect that table, while D and trimming were determined from the DNA. The table for this sample lists about 150,000 clones; roughly three fifths of them were counted only once. The ten largest clonotypes hold 5.5% to 7% of the sample.

Summary of the overall study and its limitations: A few of the identified cytomegalovirus-associated TCR beta chains were confirmed in vitro to be specific for cytomegalovirus antigens. The authors suggested that the approach could potentially be generalized to other disease states and immunological phenotypes. The 87-base-pair reads could not distinguish some IMGT-functional V segments, including TRBV6-2 and TRBV6-3, so those segments were excluded. The study gave a list of 150 to 200 TCR beta chains associated with cytomegalovirus. Roughly uniform sequencing depth across donors was assumed in presence/absence analyses, although this assumption may not hold. A further reported finding was that TCR beta sequences accurately predicted the HLA-A and HLA-B alleles for most subjects in the first cohort. V-gene and J-gene trimming of TCR beta chains was associated with a missense DCLRE1C variant in a later genetic analysis, and the association was replicated in an independent cohort. A cluster of highly shared sequence variants was judged likely to be a technical artifact of the sequencing pipeline. Cytomegalovirus status was reported to be diagnosed by the classifier with high specificity and sensitivity in both the original and validation cohorts. According to a later analysis, TCR association rates differed among HLA loci, with DRB1 alleles showing the most associated TCRs and HLA-C alleles showing the fewest. The cohort was sequenced for TCR beta chains only, and without alpha or paired-chain data the features that could be detected were limited. HLA typing was unavailable for some donors at each locus, so association tests used only the typed subset. Some 15 rarely observed V segments, including chromosome 9 orphons, were excluded from the earlier analysis of several hundred of the donors because counts were too low. According to a later genetic analysis, donors in an Asian-associated ancestry cluster had fewer N-insertions in productive TCRs than the approximately 670-donor mean. According to a later analysis, most CMV-associated TCR beta chains appeared to be HLA-restricted, and the HLA associations seemed to be driven largely by CMV exposure. At a false discovery rate of 0.05, a later analysis linked fewer than 20,000 TCR beta sequences to specific HLA alleles. A later analysis reported that several top co-occurrence clusters appeared linked to parvovirus B19, influenza, CMV and Epstein-Barr virus. Strong co-occurrence of HLA alleles, especially DR and DQ, made assigning TCR associations to individual alleles difficult. Linkage disequilibrium might explain the correlated functional status among segregating V segments, but an unknown experimental factor could not be ruled out. Compared with equally common non-associated chains, HLA-associated TCR beta chains in a later analysis were more clonally expanded and had lower generation probabilities. CMV serostatus was the only immune exposure information available for the cohort. Most TCR sequences were observed very rarely across donors, whereas some public TCRs were present in many individuals. In an earlier analysis of approximately 590 of the donors, most TCR beta V segments appeared in productive rearrangements about 87% or about 30% of the time, broadly matching IMGT annotations.

The cohort was made up of around 720 healthy bone marrow donors. At the time of sampling, all cohort members were nominally healthy, though unrecorded immune exposures were likely present. The donor tested CMV seronegative and was one of the 352 seronegative cohort members. Every donor gave a peripheral blood sample, and the peripheral blood mononuclear cells from that sample were used for TCR beta sequencing. The Qiagen DNeasy Blood Extraction Kit was used to extract genomic DNA from the blood cell samples. Trimming at the junction amounts to 2 bases on V and 3 bases on J, and the germline ends lie 8 bases apart. Taken from cysteine to phenylalanine, the CDR3 has 13 residues. The retained sequence is limited to the CDR3, 39 bases, with the frame set at the first base. CDR1 and CDR2 were assigned from the germline V gene as SGHTA and FQGNSA.

Source material: PBMCs. The chain was built from TRBV7-2 and TRBJ2-7; the D segment cannot be called with confidence. The receptor's source is a woman aged 60-70 years in good health and CMV-seronegative. The DNA sequence is TGTGCCAGCAGCTTAAACAAGATCTACGAGCAGTACTTC. It is translated as CASSLNKIYEQYF.